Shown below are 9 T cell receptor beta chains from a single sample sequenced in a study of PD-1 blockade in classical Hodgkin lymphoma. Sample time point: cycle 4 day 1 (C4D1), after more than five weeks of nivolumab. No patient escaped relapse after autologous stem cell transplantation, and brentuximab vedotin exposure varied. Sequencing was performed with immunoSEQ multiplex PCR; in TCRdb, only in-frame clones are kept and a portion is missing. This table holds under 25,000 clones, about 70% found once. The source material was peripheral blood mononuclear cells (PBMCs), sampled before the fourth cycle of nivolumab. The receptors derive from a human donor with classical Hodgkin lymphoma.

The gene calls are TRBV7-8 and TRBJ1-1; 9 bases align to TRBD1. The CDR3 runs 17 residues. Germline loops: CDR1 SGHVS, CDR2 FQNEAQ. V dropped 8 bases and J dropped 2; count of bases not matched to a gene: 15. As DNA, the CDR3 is TGTGCCAGCTATCCTAGGGTATTGGGACAGGGAAACACTGAAGCTTTCTTT. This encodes CASYPRVLGQGNTEAFF.

The DNA for the CDR3 is TGCGCCAGCGGGGGGTTTCCCGGGGAGCTGTTTTTT. It is translated as CASGGFPGELFF. The chain couples TRBV5-1 to TRBJ2-2, with D tentatively TRBD2 (6 bases). Trimming cost V 7 bases and J 6 bases, with 10 bases left between them. This CDR3 has 12 amino acids. The germline V gene encodes CDR1 SGHRS and CDR2 YFSETQ.

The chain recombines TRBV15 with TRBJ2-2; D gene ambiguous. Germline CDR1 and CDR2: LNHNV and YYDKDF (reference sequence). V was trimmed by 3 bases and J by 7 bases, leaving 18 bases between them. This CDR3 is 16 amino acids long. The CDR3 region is CATSSGTDSFLGELFF. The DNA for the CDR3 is TGTGCCACCAGCAGTGGCACAGACTCCTTTCTCGGGGAGCTGTTTTTT.

CDR3 region: CASREREASYNEQFF. The CDR3 DNA follows: TGTGCCAGCAGGGAGCGGGAGGCCTCCTACAATGAGCAGTTCTTC. This sequence joins TRBV6-5 and TRBJ2-1; the match to TRBD2 covers 9 bases. V dropped 6 bases and J dropped 0; count of bases not matched to a gene: 3. The CDR3 is made up of 15 amino acids. The germline gives CDR1 MNHEY, CDR2 SVGAGI.

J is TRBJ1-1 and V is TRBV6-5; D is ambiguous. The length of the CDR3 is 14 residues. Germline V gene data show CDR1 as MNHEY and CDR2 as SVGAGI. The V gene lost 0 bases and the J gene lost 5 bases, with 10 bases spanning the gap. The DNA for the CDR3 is TGTGCCAGCAGTTACTCGATAGCTGGGACTGAAGCTTTCTTT. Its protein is CASSYSIAGTEAFF.

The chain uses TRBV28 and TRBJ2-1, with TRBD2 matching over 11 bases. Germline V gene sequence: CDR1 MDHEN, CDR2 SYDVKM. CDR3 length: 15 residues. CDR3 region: CHTYKMGLADNEQFF. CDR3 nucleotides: TGTCACACTTATAAAATGGGACTAGCGGACAATGAGCAGTTCTTC.

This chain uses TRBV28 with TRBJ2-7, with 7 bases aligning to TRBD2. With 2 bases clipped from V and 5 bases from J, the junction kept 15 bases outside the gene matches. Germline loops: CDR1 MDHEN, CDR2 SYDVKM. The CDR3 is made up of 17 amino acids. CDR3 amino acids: CASSLSPLGRESNEQYF. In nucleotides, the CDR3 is TGTGCCAGCAGTTTAAGCCCGCTGGGGCGGGAGTCTAACGAGCAGTACTTC.

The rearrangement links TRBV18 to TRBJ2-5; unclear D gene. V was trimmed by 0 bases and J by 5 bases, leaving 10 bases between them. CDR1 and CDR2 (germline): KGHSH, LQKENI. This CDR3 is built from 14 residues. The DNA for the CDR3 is TGTGCCAGCTCACCACCTCCGAGTGGTGAGACCCAGTACTTC. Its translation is CASSPPPSGETQYF.

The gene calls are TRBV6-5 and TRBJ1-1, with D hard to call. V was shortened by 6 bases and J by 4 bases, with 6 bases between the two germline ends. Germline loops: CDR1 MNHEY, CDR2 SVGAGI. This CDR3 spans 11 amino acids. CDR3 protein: CASRGITEAFF. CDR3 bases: TGTGCCAGCAGAGGCATCACTGAAGCTTTCTTT.